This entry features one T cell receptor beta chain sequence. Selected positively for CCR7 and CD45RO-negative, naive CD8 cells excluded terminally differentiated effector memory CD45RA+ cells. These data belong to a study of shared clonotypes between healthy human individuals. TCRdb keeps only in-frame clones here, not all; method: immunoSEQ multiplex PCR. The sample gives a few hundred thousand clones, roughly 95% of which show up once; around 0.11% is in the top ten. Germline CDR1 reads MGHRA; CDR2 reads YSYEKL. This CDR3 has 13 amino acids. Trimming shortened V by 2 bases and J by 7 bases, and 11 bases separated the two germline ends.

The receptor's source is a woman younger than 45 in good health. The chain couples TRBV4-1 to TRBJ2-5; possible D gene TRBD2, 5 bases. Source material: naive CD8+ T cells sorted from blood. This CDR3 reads CASSQRGPGTQYF. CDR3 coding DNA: TGCGCCAGCAGCCAACGAGGGCCGGGGACCCAGTACTTC.